This TCR beta chain was identified during a study of blood T cells in healthy people across ages. The overall study: For every two T cells, template switching captured about one barcoded beta molecule. Study results and caveats: Donor CMV status, an unknown factor, possibly confounded changes in expanded clonotypes.

Healthy Caucasian individuals from Russia aged about 6 to 90 served as donors. Trimming removed 6 bases at V and 6 bases at J, with 11 bases between. CDR1 is MNHNY, CDR2 SVGAGI, per germline (reference sequence). This CDR3 has 12 residues. Together with a sample-barcoded 5' primer, a J-beta primer mix was included in a second PCR lasting roughly 6 to 12 cycles. Via MiXCR, TCRdb re-called the 5' RACE reads, giving one row per CDR3 protein. This sample has about 1.5 million distinct CDR3 sequences, with roughly two fifths found just once. This clonotype was recorded at least ten times. The antigen is not known.

This chain uses TRBV6-6 with TRBJ1-2; possibly TRBD1 for D (5 bases). This clonotype was sampled from a young woman in good health. Sequenced input: blood. The chain's CDR3 is CASSKTGDGYTF. Written as DNA, the CDR3 is TGTGCCAGCAGCAAAACAGGAGATGGCTACACCTTC.